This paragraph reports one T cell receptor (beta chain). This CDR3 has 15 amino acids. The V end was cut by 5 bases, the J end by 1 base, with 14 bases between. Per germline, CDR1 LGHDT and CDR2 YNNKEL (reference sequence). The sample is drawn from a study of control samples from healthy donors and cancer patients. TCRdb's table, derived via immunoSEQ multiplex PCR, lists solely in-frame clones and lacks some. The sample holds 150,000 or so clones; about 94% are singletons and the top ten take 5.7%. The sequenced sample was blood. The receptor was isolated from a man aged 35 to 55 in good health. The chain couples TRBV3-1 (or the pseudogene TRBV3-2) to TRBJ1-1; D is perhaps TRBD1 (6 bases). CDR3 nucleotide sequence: TGTGCCAGCAGCTCATCCGGGACACCGAACACTGAAGCTTTCTTT. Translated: CASSSSGTPNTEAFF.